The entry below gives a single T cell receptor (beta chain) sequence along with its context. Its antigen is currently unknown. This sample was included in a study of regulatory T cells in long-lasting Graves disease. Whole-study findings and limits: Persistent disease was characterized by preferential usage of TRBV28, TRBJ1-2 and TRBJ2-5.

According to the study, TCR beta libraries were built with iRepertoire HTBI primers and CDR3-region Arm-PCR. Each CDR3 protein is one row after TCRdb ran MiXCR on the multiplex PCR reads. The sample includes about 430,000 distinct CDR3 sequences, roughly 21% seen only once; the top ten take roughly an eighth. Time point described: persistent/refractory GD, antithyroid drugs over 5 years with positive TRAb. Extracted RNA from PBMCs served as the source of the TCR library. V was trimmed by 5 bases and J by 2 bases, leaving 13 bases between them. The length of the CDR3 is 14 residues. Germline lookup yields CDR1 SEHNR and CDR2 FQNEAQ (reference sequence).

The origin of this receptor is a female donor with Graves disease. The chain carries TRBV7-9 and TRBJ2-7, with a tentative D call TRBD1 (5 bases). Sequenced here: peripheral blood mononuclear cells (PBMCs), sampled when the disease was refractory, from a patient treated with antithyroid drugs. The CDR3 DNA reads as TGTGCCAGCAGCCGAGTCACAGGACCCTACGAGCAGTACTTC. Its translation is CASSRVTGPYEQYF. Complete variable domain (other parts from reference TRBV7-9 and TRBJ2-7): DTGVSQNPRHKITKRGQNVTFRCDPISEHNRLYWYRQTLGQGPEFLTYFQNEAQLEKSRLLSDRFSAERPKGSFSTLEIQRTEQGDSAMYLCASSRVTGPYEQYFGPGTRLTVT.